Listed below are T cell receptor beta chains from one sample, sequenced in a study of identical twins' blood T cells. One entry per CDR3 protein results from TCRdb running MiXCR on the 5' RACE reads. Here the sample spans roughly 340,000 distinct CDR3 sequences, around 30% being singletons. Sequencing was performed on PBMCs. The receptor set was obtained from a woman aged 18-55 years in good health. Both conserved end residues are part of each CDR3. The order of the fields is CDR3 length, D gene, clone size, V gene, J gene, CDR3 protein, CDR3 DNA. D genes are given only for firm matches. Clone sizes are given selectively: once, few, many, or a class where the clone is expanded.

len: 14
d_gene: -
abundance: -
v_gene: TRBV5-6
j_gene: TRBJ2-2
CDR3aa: CASSLKRTTGELFF
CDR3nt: TGTGCCAGCAGCCTTAAGCGGACCACCGGGGAGCTGTTTTTT

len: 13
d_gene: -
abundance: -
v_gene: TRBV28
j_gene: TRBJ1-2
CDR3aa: CASSSNSGGGYTF
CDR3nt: TGTGCCAGCAGTTCCAACAGCGGGGGTGGCTACACCTTC

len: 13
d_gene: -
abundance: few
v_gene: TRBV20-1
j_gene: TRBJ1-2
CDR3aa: CSAVPGGSYGYTF
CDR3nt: TGCAGTGCTGTGCCGGGGGGGTCCTATGGCTACACCTTC

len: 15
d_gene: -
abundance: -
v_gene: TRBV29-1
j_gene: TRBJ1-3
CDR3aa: CSVDPTWGPGNTIYF
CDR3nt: TGCAGCGTTGACCCGACATGGGGCCCGGGAAACACCATATATTTT

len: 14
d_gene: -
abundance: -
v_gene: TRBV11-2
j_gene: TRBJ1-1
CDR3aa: CAGSLTASLTEAFF
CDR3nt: TGTGCCGGCAGCTTGACAGCCAGTCTCACTGAAGCTTTCTTT

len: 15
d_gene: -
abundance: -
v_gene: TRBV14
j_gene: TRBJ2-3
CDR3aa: CASSQESLPGDTQYF
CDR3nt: TGTGCCAGCAGCCAAGAATCCCTCCCGGGAGATACGCAGTATTTT

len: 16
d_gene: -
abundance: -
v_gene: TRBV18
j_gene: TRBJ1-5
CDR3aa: CASSPLPPISNQPQHF
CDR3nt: TGTGCCAGCTCACCCCTCCCCCCAATTAGCAATCAGCCCCAGCATTTT

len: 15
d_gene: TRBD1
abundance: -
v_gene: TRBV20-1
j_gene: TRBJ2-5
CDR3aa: CSARGFRGREEAQYF
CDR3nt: TGCAGTGCTAGAGGATTCAGGGGGCGAGAAGAGGCCCAGTACTTC

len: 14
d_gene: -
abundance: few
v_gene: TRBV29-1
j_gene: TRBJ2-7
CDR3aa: CSVELGVSSYEQYF
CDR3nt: TGCAGCGTTGAACTGGGGGTGAGCTCCTACGAGCAGTACTTC

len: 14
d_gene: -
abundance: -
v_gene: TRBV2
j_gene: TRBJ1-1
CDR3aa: CASRLRGGNPGSFF
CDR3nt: TGTGCCAGCCGCCTTAGGGGAGGGAACCCTGGGTCTTTCTTT

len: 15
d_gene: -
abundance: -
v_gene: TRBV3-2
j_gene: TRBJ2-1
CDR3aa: CASSLQVGPYNEQFF
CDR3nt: TGTGCCAGCAGCCTACAGGTGGGCCCCTACAATGAGCAGTTCTTC

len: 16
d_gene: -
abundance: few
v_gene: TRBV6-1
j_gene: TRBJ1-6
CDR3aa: CASSDQTGFTRSPLHF
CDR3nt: TGTGCCAGCAGTGACCAGACAGGATTCACAAGATCACCCCTCCACTTT

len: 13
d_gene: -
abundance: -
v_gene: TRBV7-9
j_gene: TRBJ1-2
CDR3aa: CASSLVASYGYTF
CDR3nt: TGTGCCAGCAGCTTAGTCGCTAGCTATGGCTACACCTTC

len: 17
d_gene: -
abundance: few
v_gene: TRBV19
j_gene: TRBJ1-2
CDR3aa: CASSNPYRQGRSKGYTF
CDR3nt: TGTGCCAGTAGTAACCCTTATCGGCAGGGGCGGTCGAAAGGCTACACCTTC

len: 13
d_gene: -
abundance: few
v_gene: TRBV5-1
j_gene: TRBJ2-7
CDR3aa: CASSFHISYEQYF
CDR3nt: TGCGCCAGCAGCTTCCATATATCCTACGAGCAGTACTTC

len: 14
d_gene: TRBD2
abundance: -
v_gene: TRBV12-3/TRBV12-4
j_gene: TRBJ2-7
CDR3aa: CASRDSGRAYEQYF
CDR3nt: TGTGCCAGCAGAGATAGCGGGAGAGCATACGAGCAGTACTTC

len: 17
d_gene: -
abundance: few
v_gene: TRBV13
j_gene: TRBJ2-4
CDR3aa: CASRAMTTQGTKNIQYF
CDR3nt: TGTGCCAGCAGGGCTATGACCACGCAGGGTACCAAAAACATTCAGTACTTC

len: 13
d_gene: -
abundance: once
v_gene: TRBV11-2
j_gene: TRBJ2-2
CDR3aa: CASSLVSRGELFF
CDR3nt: TGTGCCAGCAGCTTAGTTTCCCGCGGGGAGCTGTTTTTT

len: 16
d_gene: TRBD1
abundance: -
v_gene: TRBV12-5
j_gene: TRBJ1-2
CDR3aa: CASGFYGQGPNYGYTF
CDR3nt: TGTGCTAGTGGTTTCTATGGACAGGGGCCCAACTATGGCTACACCTTC

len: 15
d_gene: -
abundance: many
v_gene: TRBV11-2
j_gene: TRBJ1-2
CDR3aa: CASSLDQAVGYGYTF
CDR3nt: TGTGCCAGCAGCTTAGACCAGGCGGTAGGCTATGGCTACACCTTC

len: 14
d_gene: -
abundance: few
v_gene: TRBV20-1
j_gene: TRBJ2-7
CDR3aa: CSASLRRNSYEQYF
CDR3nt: TGCAGTGCTAGTCTGCGGCGGAACTCCTACGAGCAGTACTTC

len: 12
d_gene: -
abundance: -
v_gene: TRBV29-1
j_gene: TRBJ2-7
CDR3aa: CSVEVKSYEQYF
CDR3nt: TGCAGCGTTGAGGTCAAAAGCTACGAGCAGTACTTC

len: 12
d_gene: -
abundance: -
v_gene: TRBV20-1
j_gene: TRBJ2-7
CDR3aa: CSAEPRHTEQYF
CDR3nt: TGCAGTGCTGAGCCCCGCCACACGGAGCAGTACTTC

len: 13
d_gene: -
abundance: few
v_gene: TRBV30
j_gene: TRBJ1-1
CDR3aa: CAWSVMGVSEAFF
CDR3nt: TGTGCCTGGAGTGTCATGGGGGTGTCTGAAGCTTTCTTT

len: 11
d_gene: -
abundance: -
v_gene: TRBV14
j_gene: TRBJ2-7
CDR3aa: CASSQTWKQYF
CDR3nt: TGTGCCAGCAGCCAGACTTGGAAGCAGTACTTC

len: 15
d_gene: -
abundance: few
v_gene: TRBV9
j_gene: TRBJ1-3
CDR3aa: CASSGGPSSGNTIYF
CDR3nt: TGTGCCAGCAGCGGGGGACCAAGCTCTGGAAACACCATATATTTT

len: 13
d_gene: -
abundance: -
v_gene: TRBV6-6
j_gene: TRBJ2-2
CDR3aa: CASSETGYGELFF
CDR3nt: TGTGCCAGCAGTGAAACAGGGTACGGGGAGCTGTTTTTT

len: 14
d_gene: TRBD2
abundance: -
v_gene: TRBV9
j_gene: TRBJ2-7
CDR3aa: CASSLGTSDGEQYF
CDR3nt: TGTGCCAGCAGCTTAGGGACTAGCGACGGCGAGCAGTACTTC

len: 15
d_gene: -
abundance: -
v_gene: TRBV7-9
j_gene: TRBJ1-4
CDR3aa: CASSSTVIRGEKLFF
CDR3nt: TGTGCCAGCAGTTCCACTGTGATTAGGGGCGAAAAACTGTTTTTT

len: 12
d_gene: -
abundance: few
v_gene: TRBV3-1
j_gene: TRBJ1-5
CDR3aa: CASSRLNQPQHF
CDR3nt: TGTGCCAGCAGCCGTCTAAATCAGCCCCAGCATTTT

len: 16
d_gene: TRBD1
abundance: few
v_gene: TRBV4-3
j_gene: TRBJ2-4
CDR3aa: CASSQDGTGPGNIQYF
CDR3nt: TGCGCCAGCAGCCAAGATGGGACAGGGCCAGGAAACATTCAGTACTTC

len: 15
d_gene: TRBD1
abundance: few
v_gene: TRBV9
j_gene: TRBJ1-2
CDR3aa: CASSLGTGLGYGYTF
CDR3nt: TGTGCCAGCAGCCTTGGGACAGGGCTTGGGTATGGCTACACCTTC

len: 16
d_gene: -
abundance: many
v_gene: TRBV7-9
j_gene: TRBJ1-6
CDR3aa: CASSSSGGGYNSPLHF
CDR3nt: TGTGCCAGCAGTTCGAGCGGGGGCGGTTATAATTCACCCCTCCACTTT

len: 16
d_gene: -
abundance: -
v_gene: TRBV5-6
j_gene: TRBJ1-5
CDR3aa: CASSLLKHGPDQPQHF
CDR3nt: TGTGCCAGCAGCTTGTTAAAGCATGGTCCGGATCAGCCCCAGCATTTT

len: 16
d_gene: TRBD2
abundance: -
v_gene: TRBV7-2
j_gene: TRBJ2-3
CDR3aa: CASSFLTGGSSDTQYF
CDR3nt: TGTGCCAGCAGCTTCCTAACGGGAGGTTCGAGCGATACGCAGTATTTT

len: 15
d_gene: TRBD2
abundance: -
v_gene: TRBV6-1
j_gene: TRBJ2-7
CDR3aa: CASIRTSGDSYEQYF
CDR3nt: TGTGCCAGCATTCGGACTAGCGGGGACTCCTACGAGCAGTACTTC

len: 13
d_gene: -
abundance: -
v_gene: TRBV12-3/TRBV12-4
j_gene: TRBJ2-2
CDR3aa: CASSPRILSELFF
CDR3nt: TGTGCCAGCAGTCCCCGAATCTTATCGGAGCTGTTTTTT

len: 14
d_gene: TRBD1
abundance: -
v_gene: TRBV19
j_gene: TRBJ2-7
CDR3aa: CASSIRTGPYEQYF
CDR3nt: TGTGCCAGTAGTATTAGGACAGGTCCCTACGAGCAGTACTTC

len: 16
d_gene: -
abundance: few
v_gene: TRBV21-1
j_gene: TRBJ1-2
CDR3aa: CASSKEAWQANYGYTF
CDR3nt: TGTGCCAGCAGCAAAGAGGCGTGGCAAGCTAACTATGGCTACACCTTC